One T cell receptor beta chain is described in this entry. Using immunoSEQ multiplex PCR, the repertoire was profiled, and TCRdb retains in-frame clones only, with some absent. In the table there are approximately 97,000 clones, 85% to 90% of which are singletons. Deletions cut 6 bases from V and 4 bases from J, with 9 bases between. The CDR3 totals 12 residues. Germline V gives CDR1 SQVTM, CDR2 ANQGSEA. These data belong to a study of control samples from healthy donors and cancer patients. The sample consisted of blood. This chain links TRBV29-1 with TRBJ2-2; either TRBD1 or TRBD2 may supply D (5 bases each). This clonotype originated in a man aged 30 to 45 in good health. The CDR3 here is CSVRGGTGELFF. CDR3 sequence (DNA): TGCAGCGTACGGGGCGGCACCGGGGAGCTGTTTTTT.